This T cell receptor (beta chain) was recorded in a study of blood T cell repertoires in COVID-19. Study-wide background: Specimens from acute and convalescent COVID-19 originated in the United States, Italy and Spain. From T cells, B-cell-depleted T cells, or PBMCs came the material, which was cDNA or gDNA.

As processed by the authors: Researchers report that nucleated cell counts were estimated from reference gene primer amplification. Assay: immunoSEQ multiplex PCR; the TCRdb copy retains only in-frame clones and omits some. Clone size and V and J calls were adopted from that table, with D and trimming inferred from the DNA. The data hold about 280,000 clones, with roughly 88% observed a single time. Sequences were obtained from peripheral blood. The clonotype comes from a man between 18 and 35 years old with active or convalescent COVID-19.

The chain's CDR3 is CPPQGNQPQHF. The CDR3 DNA reads TGTCCCCCACAGGGGAACCAGCCCCAGCATTTT. The genes are TRBV12-3 or TRBV12-4 and TRBJ1-5; 7 bases align to TRBD1. The CDR3 spans 11 residues.